This TCR beta chain appears in the sequencing data of a study of human T cells and chemical hapten exposure (dated by TCRdb to about 2021). In the study overall: For sensitization, 2% DPC in acetone was applied to a 2 cm by 2 cm area of upper inner arm skin. Throughout the study period of around 24 weeks, patients also received therapeutic DPC doses to the scalp every week. Patch testing on the upper back used Finn chambers containing 0.01% DPC, with scoring done after 6 days according to International Contact Dermatitis Research Group standards. Alopecia areata with under or over 50% scalp involvement, alopecia totalis and alopecia universalis were represented in the patient cohort, which was mostly female. Libraries were combined into a pool for sequencing, and differences in TCR yield between samples came mainly from small differences in library volumes within the pool. The study tracked peripheral blood TCR repertoire changes in vivo during primary and secondary sensitization to the hapten diphenylcyclopropenone (DPC) in alopecia patients. Blood samples were taken from patients before sensitization (week 0) and then at 2, 6 and about 24 weeks after DPC sensitization. Blood for TCR sequencing was provided by twenty-nine alopecia patients at one to four time points (pre-sensitization, 2, 6 and 24 weeks).

V sheds 2 bases and J sheds 8 bases, leaving 21 bases between their ends. CDR1 LGHDT and CDR2 YNNKEL were looked up in the germline V gene (reference sequence). From its cysteine to its phenylalanine, the CDR3 spans 16 amino acids. Only the CDR3 region is kept as DNA, spanning 48 bases read in frame from base 1. Receptors were amplified or captured by RACE. Sequencing used a NextSeq 500. During library preparation, unique molecular identifiers were attached to individual cDNA molecules so that TCRs could be counted quantitatively and reproducibly. From each blood RNA sample, both TCR alpha and TCR beta chains were sequenced. Per the source publication's procedure: The median number of TCRs per sample was around 96,000, ranging from about 20,000 to 690,600. The Decombinator software suite was used to annotate the V, J and CDR3 of the TCR reads. For PS versus PT1 abundance plots, all samples were subsampled to the same number of TCRs (28,000). Expanded TCRs were defined as absent before sensitization and observed at least eight times at the 2-week time point. TCRdb reanalyzed the raw reads on its own, using fastp at Q25 for trimming and MiXCR for clone calling, and kept in-frame beta chains. Entries are consolidated by CDR3 protein sequence, retaining the most common genes and DNA. What appears here as the V and J calls and clone size reflects TCRdb's work, not the paper's. Recorded for this sample are approximately 100,000 distinct CDR3 sequences; roughly a tenth of them occurred a single time. The top ten clonotypes cover around 3% of the sample.

The study at large found these results: Expanded TCRs formed significantly more large CDR3 similarity clusters than pre-sensitization or healthy control sets, consistent with antigen-driven responses. Because all patients had alopecia, a presumed autoimmune disease, the immune response of the patients might differ from that of healthy individuals. DPC sensitization did not change how many TCRs were above 1 in 1000 frequency, and no evidence was found of alterations in global repertoire structure. Repeated subsampling changed both the strength of the expansion versus patch-test correlation and the threshold at which that correlation became significant. Patch test score correlated positively with the number of PT1 expanded TCRs, reaching significance at thresholds 8, 16 and 32 but not at 4.

This clonotype was found many times. Its antigen target is currently unknown. Base-call qualities are not available, and no considerably larger clone is one nucleotide away. The time point label of this sample denotes: patch test 2, 6 weeks after DPC sensitization. According to the study, the label for this sample's treatment or condition signals: therapeutic diphenylcyclopropenone sensitization with weekly scalp DPC. At each patch-test visit, blood was drawn before the patch test was applied. Eligible patients were aged 18 to 70, diagnosed with alopecia, deemed suitable for DPC therapy, and excluded if pregnant. Total RNA was extracted from unfractionated whole blood that had been collected in Tempus Blood RNA tubes.

This clonotype was sampled from a middle-aged woman with alopecia areata. Some clones in this sample may be carry-over from other donors' samples. The input for sequencing was whole blood, taken in connection with sensitization to the hapten diphenylcyclopropenone (DPC). Recombination linked TRBV3-1 to TRBJ1-2, and TRBD1 may be the D gene, going by 5 matching bases. The nucleotides read TGTGCCAGCAGCCAATGGGACCGGCAAAGTGGGGGAGGCTACACCTTC. This is translated as CASSQWDRQSGGGYTF.